The T cell receptor beta chain under discussion was sequenced for a study of CD8 T cells in ankylosing spondylitis. The table lists this clonotype with many counts. The CDR3 loop spans 14 amino acids. Germline CDR1 and CDR2: MGHRA and YSYEKL. V was clipped by 0 bases and J by 7 bases, with 12 bases between them. Each CDR3 protein gets one entry after TCRdb re-called the 5' RACE reads with MiXCR. Here the sample spans 250,000 to 400,000 distinct CDR3 sequences, around 10% being singletons. Sequenced: blood, either unsorted or a sorted T cell fraction (not recorded which). The receptor was isolated from a female donor with ankylosing spondylitis or in good health (not recorded which). This chain connects TRBV4-1 to TRBJ1-2; the D is unclear. The CDR3 sequence: CASSQDHGVGGYTF. The DNA for the CDR3 is TGCGCCAGCAGCCAAGATCATGGGGTCGGTGGCTACACCTTC.